Below, one T cell receptor (beta chain) is given with its context. Its specificity is not known. Random hexamers were used to reverse transcribe an amount of 0.5 to 1 ug RNA. The amplification used immunoSEQ multiplex PCR on TCR beta CDR3; it spanned 54 Vbeta and 13 Jbeta. TCRdb re-called the immunoSEQ multiplex PCR reads through MiXCR, storing one row per CDR3 protein. Of some 170,000 distinct CDR3 sequences listed, over 85% are singletons. The data stem from a study of CD8 T cells in Susac syndrome. Whole-study results and caveats: An acknowledgment was made by the study that its TCR sequencing and HLA analysis involved relatively few individuals.

V was shortened by 2 bases and J by 0 bases, with 15 bases between the two germline ends. CDR1 SGDLS and CDR2 YYNGEE come from the germline V gene. The CDR3 totals 17 residues. The rearrangement uses TRBV9 and TRBJ2-1; no firm D call. The sample comprised CD4+ T cells from PBMCs. The receptor's source is a human donor in good health. CDR3 residues: CASSVSKALRSYNEQFF. DNA for the CDR3: TGTGCCAGCAGCGTTTCTAAAGCTTTACGCTCCTACAATGAGCAGTTCTTC.